The 31 T cell receptor beta chains presented below share a single source sample, sequenced in a study of blood T cell repertoires in COVID-19. Produced via immunoSEQ multiplex PCR; TCRdb's table is partial and in-frame only. The sample holds around 370,000 clones, over 70% seen once. The sequenced material came from peripheral blood. The receptors shown here come from a woman in her 50s with COVID-19, enrolled during active disease.

This clone was seen only a few times. This chain links TRBV24-1 with TRBJ2-7; possibly TRBD2 for D (6 bases). Germline assignment: CDR1 KGHDR and CDR2 SFDVKD. The germline V and J ends were trimmed by 12 bases and 3 bases, with 20 bases remaining between them. The CDR3 spans 14 residues. CDR3 bases: TGTGCCTCCTCTCCAGCGGGCTCGGTCTACGAGCAGTACTTC. Amino acids: CASSPAGSVYEQYF.

The sample holds a few counts of this clone. This chain links TRBV6-6 with TRBJ2-3, with 9 bases matching TRBD1. V lost 7 bases and J lost 1; bases outside the gene matches: 9. Germline V gene sequence: CDR1 MNHNY, CDR2 SVGAGI (reference sequence). The CDR3 runs to 16 residues. This CDR3 is CASTTTGGPGTDTQYF. CDR3 in DNA: TGTGCCAGCACCACCACAGGGGGCCCCGGCACAGATACGCAGTATTTT.

CDR3 in DNA: TGTGCCAGCTCACCAAATGGGCTAACTCAAGAGACCCAGTACTTC. It yields the protein CASSPNGLTQETQYF. V gene TRBV18 combines with J gene TRBJ2-5; D call uncertain. Germline V lookup: CDR1 KGHSH, CDR2 LQKENI. The length of the CDR3 is 15 residues. Trimming stripped 2 bases from V and 2 bases from J, with 12 bases between.

CDR3 DNA: TGTGCCTGGAGCCCATGGACTAGCGGGAGTAATGAGCAGTTCTTC. Translation gives CAWSPWTSGSNEQFF. The chain links TRBV30 to TRBJ2-1, with 13 bases lining up with TRBD2. Per the germline V gene, CDR1 is GTSNPN and CDR2 is SVGIG (reference sequence). This CDR3 has 15 amino acids. The junction had 6 bases not matched to a gene; V was cut back by 3 bases and J by 7 bases.

This clone is a singleton in its sample. The V and J genes are TRBV11-3 and TRBJ2-2, with 8 bases aligning to TRBD2. V lost 3 bases to trimming and J lost 6 bases; unmatched junction nucleotides: 6. This CDR3 is built from 15 residues. Germline V gives CDR1 SGHNT, CDR2 YENEEA. The CDR3 sequence is CASSFRSGRSGELFF. In DNA, the CDR3 is TGTGCCAGCAGCTTTCGAAGCGGGAGATCCGGGGAGCTGTTTTTT.

The V gene is TRBV5-1, the J gene TRBJ2-1; TRBD2 agrees at 8 bases. CDR1 and CDR2 from the germline V gene are SGHRS and YFSETQ. The CDR3 covers 16 residues. V lost 4 bases to trimming and J lost 0 bases; unmatched junction nucleotides: 6. The CDR3, as DNA: TGCGCCAGCAGCGGCGGGCGGGGGGCCTCCTACAATGAGCAGTTCTTC. Its protein product is CASSGGRGASYNEQFF.

This clone was seen a handful of times. The V and J genes are TRBV27 and TRBJ2-2; 8 nucleotides align to TRBD1. The germline CDR1 and CDR2 sequences are MNHEY and SMNVEV (reference sequence). Trimming took 6 bases from V and 10 from J; bases not matched to a gene: 4. The CDR3 consists of 12 residues. CDR3 residues: CASSPDRVELFF. The DNA of the CDR3 is TGTGCCAGCAGCCCGGACAGGGTGGAGCTGTTTTTT.

The V and J genes are TRBV19 and TRBJ1-1; weak D call: TRBD1 (5 bases). The germline V gene has CDR1 LNHDA and CDR2 SQIVND (reference sequence). Trimming pared 8 bases from V and 4 bases from J, leaving 11 bases between. CDR3 length: 12 residues. CDR3 residues: CASGLGGTEAFF. Here the CDR3 DNA reads TGTGCCAGTGGGTTGGGGGGCACTGAAGCTTTCTTT.

V gene TRBV2 combines with J gene TRBJ1-3, with 7 bases lining up with TRBD1. Germline V CDR1 and CDR2: SNHLY, FYNNEI. Trimming cost V 7 bases and J 1 base; bases outside gene matches: 10. The length of the CDR3 is 16 residues. The CDR3 reads CASMGGRGMSGNTIYF. CDR3 in DNA: TGTGCCAGCATGGGAGGCAGGGGGATGTCTGGAAACACCATATATTTT.

The J gene is TRBJ2-7, the V gene TRBV14; 7 nucleotides agree with TRBD1. Germline V lookup: CDR1 SGHDN, CDR2 FVKESK. CDR3 length: 16 residues. V gave up 4 bases and J gave up 0 bases; unmatched junction bases: 9. CDR3 sequence: CASSPIRGQHSYEQYF. CDR3 coding DNA: TGTGCCAGCAGCCCTATTCGGGGACAGCACTCCTACGAGCAGTACTTC.

V gene TRBV5-1 combines with J gene TRBJ2-2, with TRBD1 matching 7 bases. This CDR3 spans 15 amino acids. The V and J ends lost 4 bases and 4 bases, in that order; junction bases with no gene match: 7. Germline assignment: CDR1 SGHRS and CDR2 YFSETQ. The CDR3 here is CASSLGQVSTGELFF. The CDR3 bases are TGCGCCAGCAGCCTCGGACAGGTTTCCACCGGGGAGCTGTTTTTT.

This clone was seen once. Different DNA sequences within this sample yield the same CDR3. V gene TRBV20-1 combines with J gene TRBJ2-7; D is possibly TRBD2 (6 bases). Germline loops: CDR1 DFQATT, CDR2 SNEGSKA (reference sequence). This CDR3 has 11 amino acids. Trimming removed 1 base at V and 6 bases at J, with 7 bases between. CDR3 region: CSARVGGEQYF. DNA of the CDR3: TGCAGTGCTAGAGTCGGGGGCGAGCAGTACTTC.

CDR3 in DNA: TGTGCCAGCAGCTTGGGACAGGGGGCAGAAAACTATGGCTACACCTTC. It is translated as CASSLGQGAENYGYTF. V usage is TRBV7-9 and J usage is TRBJ1-2; 12 nucleotides line up with TRBD1. J was trimmed by 2 bases and V by 3 bases; bases with no gene match: 4. The CDR3 extends over 16 amino acids. Germline V CDR1 and CDR2: SEHNR, FQNEAQ (reference sequence). The full variable domain, rest sourced from reference TRBV7-9 and TRBJ1-2, is DTGVSQNPRHKITKRGQNVTFRCDPISEHNRLYWYRQTLGQGPEFLTYFQNEAQLEKSRLLSDRFSAERPKGSFSTLEIQRTEQGDSAMYLCASSLGQGAENYGYTFGSGTRLTVV.

The rearrangement joins TRBV29-1 to TRBJ1-1; weak D call: TRBD1 (5 bases). The CDR3 is 13 amino acids. V was clipped by 6 bases and J by 5 bases, with 16 bases between them. Germline V CDR1 and CDR2: SQVTM, ANQGSEA. Here the CDR3 reads CSVHGLGGTEAFF. The DNA of the CDR3 is TGCAGCGTCCATGGCTTGGGGGGGACTGAAGCTTTCTTT. Using reference TRBV29-1 and TRBJ1-1 for the parts outside the CDR3, the full variable domain is SAVISQKPSRDICQRGTSLTIQCQVDSQVTMMFWYRQQPGQSLTLIATANQGSEATYESGFVIDKFPISRPNLTFSTLTVSNMSPEDSSIYLCSVHGLGGTEAFFGQGTRLTVV.

This clone has more than one count but fewer than ten. The chain links TRBV2 to TRBJ1-1, with a tentative D call TRBD1 (6 bases). CDR1 is SNHLY, CDR2 FYNNEI, per germline. The V gene lost 5 bases and the J gene lost 9 bases, with 10 bases spanning the gap. The CDR3 is 11 residues long. The CDR3 DNA reads TGTGCCAGCAGTCCACAGGGACAAGCTTTCTTT. Its translation: CASSPQGQAFF.

The chain joins TRBV30 to TRBJ1-1; TRBD1 is a possible D gene (5 bases). Germline CDR1 reads GTSNPN; CDR2 reads SVGIG (reference sequence). The CDR3 extends over 12 amino acids. V dropped 3 bases and J dropped 4 bases, with 9 bases sitting between them. DNA for the CDR3: TGTGCCTGGAGCGGGGGTCGCACTGAAGCTTTCTTT. Translation: CAWSGGRTEAFF.

V and J are TRBV12-5 and TRBJ2-3; unclear D gene. Trimming stripped 1 base from V and 2 bases from J, with 13 bases between. The CDR3 loop spans 16 amino acids. Germline V CDR1 and CDR2: LGHNT, FRNRAP. The CDR3: CASGLGGGLNTDTQYF. The CDR3 DNA is TGTGCTAGTGGTTTGGGAGGTGGTCTAAACACAGATACGCAGTATTTT.

The CDR3 DNA reads as TGTGCCAGCTCACCGGGGACAGGGGAAAGTGAGCAGTTCTTC. Encoded protein: CASSPGTGESEQFF. V and J are TRBV18 and TRBJ2-1, with 10 nucleotides matching TRBD1. The CDR3 covers 14 residues. Germline V lookup: CDR1 KGHSH, CDR2 LQKENI. Trimming took 3 bases from V and 9 from J; bases not matched to a gene: 5.

The rearrangement uses TRBV19 and TRBJ1-1; possible D gene TRBD1, 6 bases. This CDR3 is 14 amino acids long. With 8 bases removed from V and 4 bases from J, the gap between germline ends came to 17 bases. Germline CDR1 LNHDA, CDR2 SQIVND (reference sequence). The CDR3 loop reads CASRFRGAGTEAFF. The DNA of the CDR3 is TGTGCCAGTCGGTTCAGGGGCGCGGGCACTGAAGCTTTCTTT.

The chain links TRBV2 to TRBJ1-1; 7 bases are a match to TRBD1. Germline-derived CDR1 and CDR2 are SNHLY and FYNNEI. Losses at the gene ends were 6 bases for V and 1 base for J; bases not matched to a gene: 11. The CDR3 covers 16 residues. The DNA for the CDR3 is TGTGCCAGCAGATCCGAACCGGGACAGAGGAACACTGAAGCTTTCTTT. Protein: CASRSEPGQRNTEAFF.

This chain uses TRBV2 with TRBJ2-4; TRBD2 matches 10 bases. CDR3 length equals 13 residues. Trimming removed 7 bases from V and 15 bases from J; junction bases left unmatched: 12. Germline V gene data show CDR1 as SNHLY and CDR2 as FYNNEI. This chain's CDR3 is CASKVKREGLLYF. The CDR3 DNA is TGTGCCAGCAAGGTCAAGCGGGAGGGCCTCCTGTACTTC.

The chain has TRBV30 and TRBJ1-5; D remains ambiguous. The CDR3 runs 15 residues. Trimming removed 1 base at V and 5 bases at J, with 15 bases between. Germline V lookup: CDR1 GTSNPN, CDR2 SVGIG (reference sequence). CDR3 amino acids: CAWSARPRRDQPQHF. The CDR3, as DNA: TGTGCCTGGAGTGCAAGACCGCGGCGGGATCAGCCCCAGCATTTT.

The chain combines TRBV5-1 with TRBJ2-3; 9 positions match TRBD2. The CDR3 spans 19 residues. Germline assignment: CDR1 SGHRS and CDR2 YFSETQ. V shed 2 bases and J 5 bases; nucleotides not matched to a gene: 18. As DNA, the CDR3 is TGCGCCAGCAGCTTCTATTTAACCGGGACTAGCCCGGCGGGAGATACGCAGTATTTT. It yields the protein CASSFYLTGTSPAGDTQYF.

The V and J genes are TRBV19 and TRBJ2-7; 8 nucleotides line up with TRBD2. V lost 9 bases and J lost 4; bases outside the gene matches: 5. The CDR3 runs to 12 residues. Germline assignment: CDR1 LNHDA and CDR2 SQIVND (reference sequence). The CDR3 sequence is CASSGGPYEQYF. CDR3 bases: TGTGCCAGCTCGGGGGGGCCGTACGAGCAGTACTTC.

This clone was counted once. The chain carries TRBV4-2 and TRBJ1-5; the D is unclear. Germline assignment: CDR1 LGHNA and CDR2 YNFKEQ. The ends were cut back, 3 bases at V and 4 bases at J, with 7 bases in the middle. The CDR3 extends over 13 amino acids. The CDR3 protein is CASSQLGNQPQHF. The CDR3 coding sequence is TGTGCCAGCAGCCAGCTCGGTAATCAGCCCCAGCATTTT.

J is TRBJ2-7 and V is TRBV7-3; D not certain. V lost 3 bases to trimming and J lost 9 bases, with 15 bases between them. Germline CDR1 SGHTA, CDR2 FQGTGA. The CDR3 consists of 13 residues. The CDR3 coding sequence is TGTGCCAGCAGCTTCCTTGCGGAATCTCCGCAGTACTTC. Protein: CASSFLAESPQYF.

The chain carries TRBV5-6 and TRBJ1-2; 7 nucleotides align to TRBD1. V trimming: 5 bases; J trimming: 4 bases; junction bases outside the gene matches: 5. This CDR3 is 13 amino acids long. Germline loops: CDR1 SGHDT, CDR2 YYEEEE. The CDR3 DNA sequence: TGTGCCAGCAGAATGACAGGGTTCTATGGCTACACCTTC. Protein: CASRMTGFYGYTF.

The chain employs TRBV9 and TRBJ1-2; no clear D gene. The CDR3 has 14 amino acids. V shed 0 bases and J shed 4 bases, with 10 bases lying between them. Germline lookup yields CDR1 SGDLS and CDR2 YYNGEE. CDR3 sequence (DNA): TGTGCCAGCAGCGTAGACCCAGCAGGCTATGGCTACACCTTC. Protein sequence: CASSVDPAGYGYTF.

The chain joins TRBV6-2 or TRBV6-3 to TRBJ2-6; weak D call: TRBD2 (6 bases). The CDR3 totals 15 residues. Germline CDR1 reads MNHEY; CDR2 reads SVGEGT. The germline V and J ends were trimmed by 6 bases and 2 bases, with 11 bases remaining between them. CDR3 DNA sequence: TGTGCCAGCAGCCGCGGGGCCCCTGGGGCCAACGTCCTGACTTTC. The encoded protein is CASSRGAPGANVLTF.

The V call is TRBV6-8, the J call TRBJ2-7; 7 nucleotides match TRBD2. The CDR3 is made up of 15 amino acids. The germline V gene encodes CDR1 MNHGY and CDR2 SAAAGT. V trimming: 2 bases; J trimming: 3 bases; junction bases outside the gene matches: 7. The CDR3 reads CASSYSGTAVYEQYF. The CDR3 bases are TGTGCCAGCAGTTACAGCGGGACTGCAGTCTACGAGCAGTACTTC.

This clone was detected only once. One end of the junction is discordant with germline, which a read error may explain. The chain employs TRBV2 and TRBJ2-1; no clear D. The CDR3 consists of 13 residues. Germline values: CDR1 SNHLY, CDR2 FYNNEI. In DNA, the CDR3 is TGTGCCAGCAGCGAAGGTACCTACAATGAGCAGTTCTTC. It yields the protein CASSEGTYNEQFF.